The following is a T cell receptor beta chain sequence with its context. Since a much larger clone is just one base distant, this may be a read error. The sample holds other DNA sequences that translate to the same CDR3. This record belongs to a study of shared clonotypes between healthy human individuals. Unsorted PBMC contributed about 0.3 ug DNA, 30,000 to 35,000 T cell genomes, to each replicate PCR. Libraries were prepared by immunoSEQ multiplex PCR; TCRdb keeps only in-frame clonotypes and omits some of them. Of approximately 470,000 clones listed, approximately 80% were seen once; the top ten hold about 12%. This TCR was sampled from a woman aged 40 to 50 in good health. Some clones in this sample may be carry-over from other donors' samples. Material: PBMCs.

CDR3 residues: CAWSVTGGNQPQHF. In nucleotides, the CDR3 is TGCGCCTGGAGTGTCACGGGGGGTAATCAGCCCCAGCATTTT. V is TRBV30 and J is TRBJ1-5; D might be TRBD1 (5 bases). From germline, CDR1 is GTSNPN and CDR2 SVGIG (reference sequence). The CDR3 consists of 14 residues.